The present entry profiles one T cell receptor (beta chain) with its context. The run depth of the assay was deep. Some clones are missing from TCRdb's copy, which holds only in-frame ones; the method was immunoSEQ multiplex PCR. The sample contains just over 2,000,000 clones, about 95% of which appear only once. Healthy and HIV-negative, the adult donors had no recent acute infections or vaccinations. The data are from a study of shared clonotypes between healthy human individuals. What was sequenced was naive CD4+ T cells sorted from blood. Subset described: CD45RA+ positively selected. The origin of this receptor is a man aged 18 to 29 in good health.

CDR3 residues: CASRPAAGPSYEQYF. CDR3 DNA sequence: TGTGCCAGCCGCCCCGCGGCAGGGCCCTCCTACGAGCAGTACTTC. The chain employs TRBV2 and TRBJ2-7; D possibly corresponds to TRBD1 (5 bases). This CDR3 comprises 15 residues. The germline gives CDR1 SNHLY, CDR2 FYNNEI. The ends were cut back, 8 bases at V and 0 bases at J, with 17 bases in the middle.